A selection of T cell receptor beta chains follows, all from one sample in a study of cytomegalovirus exposure and HLA in healthy donors. The data were produced by immunoSEQ multiplex PCR, yet TCRdb's version contains in-frame clones alone and is incomplete. The sample lists 95,000 to 100,000 clones; 60% to 80% were seen once. Sequenced: PBMCs. Receptors were obtained from a woman in her sixties or seventies in good health and CMV-seropositive. CDR3s include the opening cysteine and the closing phenylalanine or tryptophan. The D gene is left open where the match is weak. The size of a clone is reported for some rows only, either as once, few or many, or as a class for expanded clones.

d_call: -; clone_size: few; v_call: TRBV28; j_call: TRBJ1-3; cdr3_nt: TGTGCCAGCACCTTATCCCTGACACCCTCTGGAAACACCATATATTTT; cdr3_aa: CASTLSLTPSGNTIYF
d_call: -; clone_size: -; v_call: TRBV14; j_call: TRBJ2-4; cdr3_nt: TGTGCCAGCAGTCACTTGGCCAAAAACATTCAGTACTTC; cdr3_aa: CASSHLAKNIQYF
d_call: -; clone_size: few; v_call: TRBV2; j_call: TRBJ1-1; cdr3_nt: TGTGCCAGCTCCATAGGGGAGAACACTGAAGCTTTCTTT; cdr3_aa: CASSIGENTEAFF
d_call: TRBD1; clone_size: -; v_call: TRBV7-6; j_call: TRBJ2-7; cdr3_nt: TGTGCCAGCAGCTCCAAAACGCCTGGGACAGGGTGGTACGAGCAGTACTTC; cdr3_aa: CASSSKTPGTGWYEQYF
d_call: -; clone_size: -; v_call: TRBV18; j_call: TRBJ1-5; cdr3_nt: TGTGCCAGCTCACGGGGGGTGGCACAGCCCCAGCATTTT; cdr3_aa: CASSRGVAQPQHF
d_call: TRBD2; clone_size: -; v_call: TRBV27; j_call: TRBJ2-7; cdr3_nt: TGTGCCAGCACCCGAGGGGCGGGAGGTCGCGAGCAGTACTTC; cdr3_aa: CASTRGAGGREQYF
d_call: -; clone_size: -; v_call: TRBV10-2; j_call: TRBJ2-7; cdr3_nt: TGCGCCAGCAGTGAGCAGGGGTACGAGCAGTACTTC; cdr3_aa: CASSEQGYEQYF
d_call: -; clone_size: -; v_call: TRBV5-1; j_call: TRBJ2-1; cdr3_nt: TGCGCCAGCAACAGGGTCGGAGACAATGAGCAGTTCTTC; cdr3_aa: CASNRVGDNEQFF
d_call: -; clone_size: few; v_call: TRBV4-2; j_call: TRBJ1-3; cdr3_nt: TGTGCCAGCAGCCCTCGACAGTTCTCTGGAAACACCATATATTTT; cdr3_aa: CASSPRQFSGNTIYF
d_call: -; clone_size: -; v_call: TRBV2; j_call: TRBJ2-6; cdr3_nt: TGTGCCAGCAGTGAAACAGTCGGGGTCGGGGCCAACGTCCTGACTTTC; cdr3_aa: CASSETVGVGANVLTF
d_call: TRBD1; clone_size: few; v_call: TRBV25-1; j_call: TRBJ2-7; cdr3_nt: TGTGCCAGCAGCAGGACAGGGGCCGTCTACGAGCAGTACTTC; cdr3_aa: CASSRTGAVYEQYF
d_call: TRBD1; clone_size: -; v_call: TRBV27; j_call: TRBJ1-1; cdr3_nt: TGTGCCAGCAGCGGGACAGGGGTTTACTCTGAAGCTTTCTTT; cdr3_aa: CASSGTGVYSEAFF
d_call: -; clone_size: -; v_call: TRBV15; j_call: TRBJ2-1; cdr3_nt: TGTGCCACCAGCAGAGGGGCCCTACCCGAGCAGTTCTTC; cdr3_aa: CATSRGALPEQFF
d_call: -; clone_size: -; v_call: TRBV5-1; j_call: TRBJ1-1; cdr3_nt: TGCGCCAGCAGCAACACTTTGGGTAGGGGGGGCACTGAAGCTTTCTTT; cdr3_aa: CASSNTLGRGGTEAFF